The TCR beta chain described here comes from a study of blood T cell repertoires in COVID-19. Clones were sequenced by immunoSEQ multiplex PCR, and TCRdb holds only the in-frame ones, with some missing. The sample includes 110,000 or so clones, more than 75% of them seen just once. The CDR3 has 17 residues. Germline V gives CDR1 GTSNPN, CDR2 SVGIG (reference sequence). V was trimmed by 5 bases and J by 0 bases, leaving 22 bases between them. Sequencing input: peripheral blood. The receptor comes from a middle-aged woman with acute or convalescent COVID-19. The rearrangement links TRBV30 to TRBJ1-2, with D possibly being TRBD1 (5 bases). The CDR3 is CAWSRGEGRGANYGYTF. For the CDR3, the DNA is TGTGCCTGGTCTCGAGGGGAGGGAAGGGGAGCTAACTATGGCTACACCTTC. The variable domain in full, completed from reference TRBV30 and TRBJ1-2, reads SQTIHQWPATLVQPVGSPLSLECTVEGTSNPNLYWYRQAAGRGLQLLFYSVGIGQISSEVPQNLSASRPQDRQFILSSKKLLLSDSGFYLCAWSRGEGRGANYGYTFGSGTRLTVV.